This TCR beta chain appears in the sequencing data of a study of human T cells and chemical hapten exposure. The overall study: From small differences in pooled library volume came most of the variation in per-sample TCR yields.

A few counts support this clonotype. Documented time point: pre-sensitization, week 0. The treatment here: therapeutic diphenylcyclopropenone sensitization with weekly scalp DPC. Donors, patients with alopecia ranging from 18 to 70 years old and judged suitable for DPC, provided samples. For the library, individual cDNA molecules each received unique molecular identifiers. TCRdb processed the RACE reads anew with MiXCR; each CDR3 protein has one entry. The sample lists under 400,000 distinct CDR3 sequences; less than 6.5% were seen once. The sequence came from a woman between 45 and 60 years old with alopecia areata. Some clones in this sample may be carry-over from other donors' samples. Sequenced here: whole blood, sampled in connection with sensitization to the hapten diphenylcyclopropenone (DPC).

This CDR3 reads CASNPSGTSNSPLHF. The DNA for the CDR3 is TGTGCCAGCAACCCTTCCGGGACTTCGAATTCACCCCTCCACTTT. V and J are TRBV5-5 and TRBJ1-6; TRBD1 is a possible D gene (5 bases). The V gene lost 6 bases and the J gene lost 7 bases, with 17 bases spanning the gap. This CDR3 has 15 residues. The V gene's germline CDR1 is SGHKS and CDR2 YYEKEE (reference sequence).